The T cell receptor beta chain described here comes from a study of early stage breast cancer tumors. Findings of the study overall: Bulk DNA sequencing of unsorted cells missed chain pairing and markers. Most shared enriched TCRB sequences were commonly generated ones. Blood repertoires resembled normal breast more than tumor.

CDR1 SGDLS and CDR2 YYNGEE come from the germline V gene. There are 16 residues in the CDR3. V was pared by 3 bases and J by 5 bases, with 10 bases of the junction left unmatched. Note on this clone: Its antigen is unidentified.

Blood replicates held 0.5 ug DNA, tumor or normal breast about 1.5 ug, two each. The table came from immunoSEQ multiplex PCR; TCRdb's copy has only in-frame clones and leaves some out. The profile shows tens of thousands of clones, 75% to 85% of them singletons. The V call is TRBV9, the J call TRBJ2-2; TRBD1 matches 7 bases. The sequence derives from a person in their 60s with breast cancer. Sequencing was carried out using blood. The CDR3 sequence: CASSARPGGETGELFF. The CDR3 nucleotides read TGTGCCAGCAGCGCAAGACCAGGGGGTGAAACCGGGGAGCTGTTTTTT. The entire variable domain, with the rest obtained from reference TRBV9 and TRBJ2-2, is as follows: DSGVTQTPKHLITATGQRVTLRCSPRSGDLSVYWYQQSLDQGLQFLIQYYNGEERAKGNILERFSAQQFPDLHSELNLSSLELGDSALYFCASSARPGGETGELFFGEGSRLTVL.